These 11 T cell receptor beta chains were all obtained from the same sample, sequenced in a study of blood T cell repertoires in COVID-19. Sequenced by immunoSEQ multiplex PCR; TCRdb stores in-frame clones only, minus some. Of some 170,000 clones in the sample, roughly 84% were seen once. Sequencing was done on a sample of PBMCs or T cells enriched from blood (not recorded which). The receptors derive from a human donor with acute COVID-19. The donor label of this sample is uncertain.

The V gene is TRBV11-2, the J gene TRBJ1-2, with TRBD1 as a possible D gene (6 bases). The germline V and J ends were trimmed by 5 bases and 6 bases, with 13 bases remaining between them. The CDR3 consists of 13 residues. Germline V gene lookup returns CDR1 SGHAT and CDR2 FQNNGV. The CDR3 reads CASSPGGADGYTF. As DNA, the CDR3 is TGTGCCAGCAGCCCGGGGGGCGCGGATGGCTACACCTTC.

This sequence joins TRBV3-1 (or the pseudogene TRBV3-2) and TRBJ2-7, with TRBD1 identical over 7 bases. Germline V gene data show CDR1 as LGHDT and CDR2 as YNNKEL (reference sequence). With V trimmed by 4 bases and J by 3 bases, 6 bases remained unmatched. This CDR3 has 14 amino acids. The CDR3 DNA reads TGTGCCAGCAGCCTCCCGGGACAGAGCTACGAGCAGTACTTC. Translation: CASSLPGQSYEQYF.

This clone appeared a single time. The rearrangement uses TRBV4-2 and TRBJ2-5, with D maybe TRBD2 (5 bases). Germline CDR1 and CDR2: LGHNA and YNFKEQ. V lost 4 bases and J 1 base, leaving 22 bases between the germline ends. This CDR3 comprises 18 residues. The CDR3 spells CASSLLTTGGSGQETQYF. In nucleotides, the CDR3 is TGTGCCAGCAGCCTCCTTACCACGGGCGGGTCTGGCCAAGAGACCCAGTACTTC.

This chain uses TRBV14 with TRBJ1-1; possible D gene TRBD1, 6 bases. There are 15 residues in the CDR3. Germline CDR1 and CDR2: SGHDN and FVKESK. Trimming left V 3 bases short and J 6 bases short, with 17 bases between. The CDR3, as DNA: TGTGCCAGCAGCCACCGTACAGGGTCGTCATCTGAAGCTTTCTTT. It is translated as CASSHRTGSSSEAFF.

The chain has TRBV30 and TRBJ2-2, with a weak D call TRBD2 (6 bases). The CDR3 has 14 residues. CDR1 and CDR2 from the germline V gene are GTSNPN and SVGIG (reference sequence). V lost 4 bases and J lost 0, with 9 bases in between. CDR3 DNA: TGTGCCTGGAAGGGACTCCCGAACACCGGGGAGCTGTTTTTT. It encodes CAWKGLPNTGELFF.

This rearrangement joins TRBV6-5 to TRBJ2-2, with 14 bases matching TRBD2. Trimming at V came to 2 bases and at J to 5 bases, leaving 1 base not matched to a gene. From germline, CDR1 is MNHEY and CDR2 SVGAGI. CDR3 length equals 16 residues. For the CDR3, the DNA is TGTGCCAGCAGTTACCGGACTAGCGGGGGGACCGGGGAGCTGTTTTTT. As protein: CASSYRTSGGTGELFF.

The chain carries TRBV10-3 and TRBJ1-2; D not resolved. This CDR3 contains 15 residues. The germline V gene has CDR1 ENHRY and CDR2 SYGVKD. The V end lost 2 bases, the J end lost 0 bases, and 10 bases lay between the germline ends. The CDR3 reads CAISERPVPNYGYTF. The CDR3 bases are TGTGCCATCAGTGAGCGCCCAGTACCTAACTATGGCTACACCTTC.

V is TRBV20-1 and J is TRBJ1-5; D unclear. In germline, CDR1 is DFQATT, CDR2 SNEGSKA (reference sequence). Trimming shortened V by 4 bases and J by 9 bases, and 7 bases separated the two germline ends. The CDR3 loop spans 10 amino acids. For the CDR3, the DNA is TGCAGTGCTACTCCGGGGCCCCAGCATTTT. This codes for CSATPGPQHF.

This clone was counted once. The genes are TRBV3-1 (or the pseudogene TRBV3-2) and TRBJ2-2, with 8 bases that match TRBD2. CDR1 and CDR2 (germline): LGHDT, YNNKEL (reference sequence). This CDR3 spans 16 amino acids. The V gene end was trimmed by 8 bases and the J gene end by 1 base; junction bases not matched to a gene: 9. CDR3 in DNA: TGTGCCAGCCACCACGGGGGGGCAGGGAACACCGGGGAGCTGTTTTTT. Its protein is CASHHGGAGNTGELFF.

This CDR3 is CASSPGGLGPGYTF. The DNA of the CDR3 is TGTGCCAGCAGCCCTGGGGGGTTGGGACCCGGCTACACCTTC. V and J are TRBV7-3 and TRBJ1-2, with D tentatively TRBD1 (5 bases). V lost 5 bases, J lost 8 bases, and 18 bases lay in between. The CDR3 covers 14 residues. Looked up from germline, CDR1 is SGHTA and CDR2 is FQGTGA.

The chain couples TRBV5-1 to TRBJ2-1; a weak D match, TRBD2 (6 bases). Germline values: CDR1 SGHRS, CDR2 YFSETQ. CDR3 length: 14 amino acids. V dropped 2 bases and J dropped 7 bases, with 13 bases sitting between them. This chain's CDR3 is CASSFTTGGNEQFF. CDR3 DNA sequence: TGCGCCAGCAGCTTTACAACCGGGGGAAATGAGCAGTTCTTC.